The T cell receptor (beta chain) described here comes from a study of low-dose radiotherapy and immunotherapy resistance in tumors. Study at large: Cohort 1 was given 0.5 Gy per fraction every 2 weeks, for 6.5 Gy total. Every two weeks patients got nivolumab 240 mg flat dose, plus ipilimumab 1 mg/kg every six weeks, intravenously. Patients were on oral aspirin 300 mg taken daily for four cycles from cycle 1 day 1.

Alpha- and beta-chain coverage of first-strand cDNA came from TRAV- and TRBV-specific primers. TCRs underwent 20 PCR cycles of amplification with a constant-region primer and V-primer adapter. TCRdb independently ran MiXCR on the reads; one entry per CDR3 protein. The data contain under 75,000 distinct CDR3 sequences, 20% to 25% of them singletons. CDR3 length: 11 amino acids. Germline V gives CDR1 SGHAT, CDR2 FQNNGV. The junction had 0 bases not matched to a gene; V was cut back by 8 bases and J by 4 bases. Specified time point: after trial treatment. Treatment specified: LDRT plus nivolumab, ipilimumab, low-dose cyclophosphamide and aspirin (RACIN trial). As a condition of eligibility, patients had advanced solid tumors lacking tumor-infiltrating lymphocytes. This clonotype was recorded at least ten times.

The J gene is TRBJ1-1, the V gene TRBV11-2, with 8 bases fitting TRBD1. The sample consisted of PBMCs, taken after low-dose radiotherapy plus immunotherapy. The TCR was taken from a male donor with prostate cancer. The DNA of the CDR3 is TGTGCCAGCCAGGGGGCCACTGAAGCTTTCTTT. This translates into CASQGATEAFF.